This note documents a single T cell receptor (beta chain) sequence. Its target is not known. This CDR3 is missing its conserved last phenylalanine or tryptophan, likely due to a read error. The CDR3 is 14 residues long. Per the germline V gene, CDR1 is SEHNR and CDR2 is FQNEAQ (reference sequence). The germline V and J ends were trimmed by 1 base and 9 bases, with 13 bases remaining between them. This sample is drawn from a study of breast tumors, draining lymph nodes, adjacent tissues. Study-wide points: Most tumor T cells seemingly derive from lymph node, then expand in tumor. Tumor TCR diversity was below lymph nodes but above nontumor tissue. Tumor and nontumor repertoires were significantly more similar in luminal-like than in basal-like breast cancer. The lymph node origin of tumor T cells was framed as consistent with a hypothesis, not demonstrated.

From the multiplex PCR reads, TCRdb called clonotypes with MiXCR, one entry per CDR3 protein. The sample shows about 15,000 distinct CDR3 sequences, about 56% of them seen only once. The specimen sequenced was tumor-adjacent breast tissue. The rearrangement uses TRBV7-9 and TRBJ2-1; tentatively, D is TRBD2 (7 bases). The sequence derives from a female donor with breast cancer. Some clones in this sample may be carry-over from other donors' samples. DNA of the CDR3: TGTGCCAGCAGCTTAGTTGCGGGGGCAGGTGAGCAGTTCCTC. Translated: CASSLVAGAGEQFL.